Described below is a single T cell receptor (beta chain) sequence and its context. This clone's antigen is unknown. No base quality information exists; no much larger clone differs at one position. Its CDR3 holds 15 amino acids, cysteine through phenylalanine. Only CDR3 DNA remains: 45 bases, in frame from the first base. Looking up the germline V gene yields CDR1 LGHNA and CDR2 YSLEER. V is cut back by 3 bases and J by 4 bases, with 8 bases in the junction unmatched. These data are taken from a study of PD-L1 blockade in urothelial cancer (dated by TCRdb to the late 2010s). In the study overall: Every patient began therapy in about 2014 and was given atezolizumab 1,200 mg intravenously every 3 weeks. Twenty-five of 29 patients were identified as males with urothelial cancer of bladder origin, and a prior smoking history was reported by 18 of 29 patients. Patients had an ECOG performance status of 0 or 1 and had received between 0 and 3 prior chemotherapy regimens. Pretreatment tumor samples, along with matched peripheral blood serially collected before and after atezolizumab treatment, were subjected to TCR sequencing. In the same patients, pretreatment tumors underwent whole exome sequencing and RNA sequencing in addition to TCR sequencing. Blood samples were analyzed 3 weeks after the start of treatment (second dose) and 6 weeks after the start of treatment. Pretreatment blood TCR-seq was available for 27 to 30 patients, at least one posttreatment blood collection was obtained for some 24 patients, and tumor TCR-seq was available for some 24 patients. The study was an exploratory multi-omic analysis of somatic, immune and clinical correlates of response to PD-L1 blockade with atezolizumab in urothelial cancer. A median of around 150,000 T cells and 80,000 or so unique TCRs was obtained from blood samples, and a median clonality of roughly 0.08 was observed. Durable clinical benefit was defined as progression-free survival longer than 6 months, and TCR features were also tested against progression-free and overall survival. Durable clinical benefit was achieved by nine patients and was not achieved by 20 patients. Study-wide conclusions, independent of this receptor: Improved progression-free and overall survival was found to be associated with pretreatment peripheral blood TCR clonality below the median. Greater expansion of tumor-associated TCR clones in peripheral blood 3 weeks after the start of treatment was observed in patients with durable benefit (n of about 20, p = 0.022). Because the sample size was small (n ≈ 27) and many of the analyses were exploratory, the results are meant to be hypothesis-generating.

A total of approximately 27 patients with locally advanced or metastatic urothelial carcinoma, treated at Memorial Sloan Kettering on a trial protocol, made up the cohort. Peripheral blood mononuclear cells were collected pretreatment and during treatment, with between 1 and 8 total time points per patient. The Qiagen DNeasy Blood extraction kit was used to purify genomic DNA from total PBMCs and tumor samples. Collected pretreatment and during treatment, PBMCs were isolated and stored as previously described. To estimate absolute template abundance from read counts, synthetic TCR analog templates were spiked into each PCR. The immunoSEQ assay used bias-controlled V and J gene primers to amplify TCRbeta CDR3 regions from genomic DNA. Rearranged TCRbeta segments were sequenced at approximately 20X coverage. Turning to the authors' computational methods: Clustering was used to correct sequencing errors, and CDR3s were annotated against IMGT to assign V, D and J genes. Downstream analyses used only productive TCRbeta rearrangements and left out out-of-frame or stop-codon sequences. Clonality was calculated as one minus the Shannon entropy normalized by the log of the number of unique productive sequences. Clones differing between time points or between blood and tumor were identified by Fisher's exact test with Benjamini-Hochberg correction at adjusted p below 0.01. The immuneACCESS repertoire file appears here via TCRdb, limited to in-frame rearrangements. These files lack a portion of the clones; in checked studies, under half of the deficit traces to unresolved V genes, and the cause of the others is not known. V, J and clone size were drawn from that table, and D and trimming were deduced from the DNA. This sample has some 30,000 clones in its table, and 85% to 90% of those were observed once. 1.5% to 2% of the sample goes to the ten largest clones.

The source was PBMCs, collected around atezolizumab (anti-PD-L1) treatment. The chain uses TRBV4-3 and TRBJ2-7, and TRBD1 matches 8 of the central bases. This TCR was recovered from a man in his fifties or sixties with urothelial cancer. The nucleotide sequence is TGCGCCAGCAGCCAGGCCCGGACAGGGACGTACGAGCAGTACTTC. It encodes CASSQARTGTYEQYF.